The following is a T cell receptor beta chain sequence with its context. The record originates from a study of shared clonotypes between healthy human individuals. Germline V lookup: CDR1 ENHRY, CDR2 SYGVKD. V was trimmed by 4 bases and J by 0 bases, leaving 12 bases between them. This CDR3 contains 15 residues. The table came from immunoSEQ multiplex PCR; TCRdb's copy has only in-frame clones and leaves some out. This table has around 2.3 million clones, approximately 95% appearing once. This receptor was obtained from a man aged 18-30 years in good health. Specimen: naive CD4+ T cells sorted from blood. Subset described: CD45RA+ positively selected. V usage is TRBV10-3 and J usage is TRBJ1-1; D uncertain. The CDR3 region is CAISAGSLVNTEAFF. CDR3 nucleotides: TGTGCCATCAGTGCGGGGTCACTGGTGAACACTGAAGCTTTCTTT.